Presented here are 4 T cell receptor beta chains from one specimen sequenced in a study of T cells in Graves' hyperthyroidism and ophthalmopathy. It was RNA transcripts that yielded the amplified TCR beta CDR3 regions. The HTBI primer set drove a first-round RT-PCR of the TCR CDR3. MiXCR, run by TCRdb on the multiplex PCR reads, gives a single entry per CDR3 protein. The sample gives hundreds of thousands of distinct CDR3 sequences, more than 30% of which show up once; 8% to 9% is in the top ten. Sequenced material: blood. These receptors were obtained from a man between 18 and 29 years old with Graves' hyperthyroidism.

The chain links TRBV9 to TRBJ1-6; D remains unclear. CDR3 length: 13 residues. Germline V CDR1 and CDR2: SGDLS, YYNGEE. V was shortened by 4 bases and J by 11 bases, with 13 bases between the two germline ends. CDR3 sequence reads: CASSQDYGAPLHF. CDR3 bases: TGTGCCAGCAGCCAAGATTACGGGGCACCCCTCCACTTT.

This clonotype has a handful of counts. The genes are TRBV6-1 and TRBJ2-5; 8 positions agree with TRBD1. Germline V gives CDR1 MNHNS, CDR2 SASEGT. V was clipped by 1 base and J by 5 bases; unmatched bases: 6. CDR3 length equals 15 residues. The CDR3 DNA is TGTGCCAGCAGTGAAGGGACAGGGATAGGGGAGACCCAGTACTTC. Its translation: CASSEGTGIGETQYF.

This clonotype was counted between two and nine times. With a much larger clone just one base away, this may be a read error. V gene TRBV15 combines with J gene TRBJ1-2; D perhaps matches TRBD1 (6 bases). The CDR3 runs 14 residues. The germline CDR1 and CDR2 sequences are LNHNV and YYDKDF (reference sequence). The CDR3 loop reads CAASRARGIYGYTF. The CDR3 bases are TGTGCCGCCAGCAGAGCAAGGGGGATTTATGGCTACACCTTC.

V is TRBV2 and J is TRBJ1-2; the match to TRBD1 covers 8 bases. Looked up from germline, CDR1 is SNHLY and CDR2 is FYNNEI. The CDR3 spans 13 residues. The ends lost 4 bases at V and 6 bases at J; junction bases unmatched: 4. The CDR3 sequence is CASSGDRFDGYTF. The CDR3 region has the DNA TGTGCCAGCAGTGGGGACAGGTTCGATGGCTACACCTTC. Filled out from reference TRBV2 and TRBJ1-2, the complete variable domain reads EPEVTQTPSHQVTQMGQEVILRCVPISNHLYFYWYRQILGQKVEFLVSFYNNEISEKSEIFDDQFSVERPDGSNFTLKIRSTKLEDSAMYFCASSGDRFDGYTFGSGTRLTVV.